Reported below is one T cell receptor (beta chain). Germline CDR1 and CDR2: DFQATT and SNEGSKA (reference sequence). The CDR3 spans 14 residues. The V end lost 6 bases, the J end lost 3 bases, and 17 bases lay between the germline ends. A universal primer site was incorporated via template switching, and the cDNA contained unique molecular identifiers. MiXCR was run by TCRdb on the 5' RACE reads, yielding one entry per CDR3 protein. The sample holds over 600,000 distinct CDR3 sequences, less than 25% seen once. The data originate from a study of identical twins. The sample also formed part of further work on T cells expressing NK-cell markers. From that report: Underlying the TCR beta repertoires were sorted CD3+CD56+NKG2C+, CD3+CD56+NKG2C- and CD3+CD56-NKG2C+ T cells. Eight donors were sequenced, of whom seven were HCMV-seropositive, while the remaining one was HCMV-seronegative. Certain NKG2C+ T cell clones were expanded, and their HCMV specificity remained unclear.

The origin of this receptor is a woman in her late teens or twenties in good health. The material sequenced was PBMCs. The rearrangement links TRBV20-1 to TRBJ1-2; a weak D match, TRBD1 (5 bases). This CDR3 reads CSATPGSSDYGYTF. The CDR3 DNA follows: TGCAGTGCCACGCCAGGGAGTTCGGACTATGGCTACACCTTC.